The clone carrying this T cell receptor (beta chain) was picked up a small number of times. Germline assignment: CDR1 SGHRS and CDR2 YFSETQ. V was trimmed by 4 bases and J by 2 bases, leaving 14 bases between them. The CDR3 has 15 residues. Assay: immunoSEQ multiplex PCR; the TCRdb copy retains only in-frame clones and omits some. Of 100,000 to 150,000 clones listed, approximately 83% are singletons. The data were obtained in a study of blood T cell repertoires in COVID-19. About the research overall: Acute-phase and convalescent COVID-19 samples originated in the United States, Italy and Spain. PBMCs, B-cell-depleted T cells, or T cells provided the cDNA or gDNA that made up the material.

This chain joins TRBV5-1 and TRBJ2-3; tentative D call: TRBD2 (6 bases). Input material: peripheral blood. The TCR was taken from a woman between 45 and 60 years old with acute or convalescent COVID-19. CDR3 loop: CASSPGDSFTDTQYF. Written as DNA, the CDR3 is TGCGCCAGCAGCCCGGGGGATAGTTTCACAGATACGCAGTATTTT.